This T cell receptor (beta chain) was observed in a study of blood T cell repertoires in COVID-19. This clone was picked up a small number of times. This specimen includes other DNA sequences encoding the same CDR3. J was trimmed by 3 bases and V by 4 bases; bases with no gene match: 4. The CDR3 length is 14 residues. Germline values: CDR1 MGHRA, CDR2 YSYEKL. As handled by the study authors: For nucleated cells, counts were estimated from reference gene primer amplification. Libraries were prepared by immunoSEQ multiplex PCR; TCRdb keeps only in-frame clonotypes and omits some of them. The V and J calls and clone size were taken over from that table, and D and trimming were inferred from the DNA. The sample lists roughly 240,000 clones; 83% were seen once. Those who participated ranged in age from 18 to 89 years and resided in around 22 US areas. Assignments of participants to cohorts depended upon their own reported clinical history.

Sequencing used PBMCs or T cells enriched from blood (not recorded which). The TCR originated in a woman between 35 and 50 years old who had been exposed to COVID-19. This sequence joins TRBV4-1 and TRBJ1-2; 8 nucleotides match TRBD1. The CDR3 protein is CASSPTGQDYGYTF. CDR3 DNA: TGCGCCAGCAGCCCCACGGGACAGGACTATGGCTACACCTTC.